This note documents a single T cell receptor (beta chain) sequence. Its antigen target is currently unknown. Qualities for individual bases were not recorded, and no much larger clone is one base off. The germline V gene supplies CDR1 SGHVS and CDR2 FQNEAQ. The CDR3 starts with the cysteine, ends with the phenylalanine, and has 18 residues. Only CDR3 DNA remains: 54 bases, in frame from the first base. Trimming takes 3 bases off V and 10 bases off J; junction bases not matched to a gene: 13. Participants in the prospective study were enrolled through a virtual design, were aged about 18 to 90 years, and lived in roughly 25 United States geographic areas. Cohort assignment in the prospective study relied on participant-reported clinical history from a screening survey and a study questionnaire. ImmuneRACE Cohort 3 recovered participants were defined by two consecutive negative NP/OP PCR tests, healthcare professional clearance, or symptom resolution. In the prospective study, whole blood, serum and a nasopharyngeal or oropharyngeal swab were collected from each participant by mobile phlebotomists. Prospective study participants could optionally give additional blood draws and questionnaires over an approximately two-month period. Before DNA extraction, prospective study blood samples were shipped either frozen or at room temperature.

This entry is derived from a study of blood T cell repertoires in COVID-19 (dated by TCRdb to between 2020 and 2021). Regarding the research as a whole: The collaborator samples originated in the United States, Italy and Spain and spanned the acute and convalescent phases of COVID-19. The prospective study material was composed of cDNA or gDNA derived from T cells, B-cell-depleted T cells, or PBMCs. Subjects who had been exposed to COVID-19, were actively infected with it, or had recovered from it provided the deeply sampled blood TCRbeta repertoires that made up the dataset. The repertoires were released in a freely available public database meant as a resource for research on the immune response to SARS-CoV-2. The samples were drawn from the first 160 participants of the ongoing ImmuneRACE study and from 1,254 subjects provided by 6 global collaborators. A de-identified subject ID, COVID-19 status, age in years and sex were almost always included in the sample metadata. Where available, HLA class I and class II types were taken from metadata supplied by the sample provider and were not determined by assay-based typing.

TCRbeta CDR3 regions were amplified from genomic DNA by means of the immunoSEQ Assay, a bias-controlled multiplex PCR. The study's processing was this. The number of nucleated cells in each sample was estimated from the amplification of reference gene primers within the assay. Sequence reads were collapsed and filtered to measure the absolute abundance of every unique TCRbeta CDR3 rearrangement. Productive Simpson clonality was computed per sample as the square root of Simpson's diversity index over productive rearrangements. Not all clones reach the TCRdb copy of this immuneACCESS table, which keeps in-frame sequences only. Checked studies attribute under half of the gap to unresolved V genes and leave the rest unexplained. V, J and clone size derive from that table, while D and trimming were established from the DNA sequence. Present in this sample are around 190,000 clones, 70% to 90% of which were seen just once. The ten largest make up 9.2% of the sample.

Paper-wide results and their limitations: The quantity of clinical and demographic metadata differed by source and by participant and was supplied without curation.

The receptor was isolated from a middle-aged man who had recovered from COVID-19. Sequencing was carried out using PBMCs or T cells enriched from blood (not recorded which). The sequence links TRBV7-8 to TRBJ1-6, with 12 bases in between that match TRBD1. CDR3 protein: CASSFAAGTGGGKSPLHF. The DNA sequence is TGTGCCAGCAGCTTCGCAGCTGGGACAGGGGGCGGAAAATCACCCCTCCACTTT.